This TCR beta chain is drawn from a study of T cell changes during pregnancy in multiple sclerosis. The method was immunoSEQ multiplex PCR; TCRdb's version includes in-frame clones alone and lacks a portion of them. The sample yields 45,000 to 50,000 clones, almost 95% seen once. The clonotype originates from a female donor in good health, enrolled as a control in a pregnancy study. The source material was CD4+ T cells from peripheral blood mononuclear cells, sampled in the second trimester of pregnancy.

CDR3 bases: TGTGCCAGCACCCGACTAGCGGTTCTGGACGAGCAGTACTTC. Protein: CASTRLAVLDEQYF. The chain links TRBV7-9 to TRBJ2-5; 9 bases match TRBD2. The last part of the DNA fits TRBJ2-7 better; the J call may be wrong. The germline CDR1 and CDR2 sequences are SEHNR and FQNEAQ (reference sequence). The CDR3 runs to 14 residues.